This is a list of T cell receptor beta chains from one sample in a study of metastatic and nonmetastatic thyroid tumors. TCRdb re-called clones via MiXCR from the PCR reads. The sample has tens of thousands of clones, roughly 19% seen once. The sequenced material came from blood. The receptors come from a female donor with papillary thyroid cancer or a benign thyroid nodule (not recorded which). Some clones in this sample may be carry-over from other donors' samples. Both conserved end residues are part of each CDR3. Each record gives: CDR3 length, clone size, V gene, D gene, J gene, CDR3 protein, CDR3 DNA. A D gene is named only where the DNA matches it firmly. Only some rows state a clone size, as once, few, many or a class for expanded clones.

14	few	TRBV15	-	TRBJ2-5	CATSMGGESETQYF	TGTGCCACTAGCATGGGGGGTGAATCGGAGACCCAGTACTTC
14	-	TRBV2	-	TRBJ1-2	CASKPEVNYYGYTF	TGTGCCAGCAAACCGGAGGTAAATTACTATGGCTACACCTTC
16	-	TRBV7-8	TRBD1	TRBJ1-5	CASSLAMTGVAQPQHF	TGTGCCAGCAGCTTAGCTATGACAGGGGTTGCGCAGCCCCAGCATTTT
13	many	TRBV9	-	TRBJ2-1	CASSVPGFNEQFF	TGTGCCAGCAGCGTGCCCGGGTTCAATGAGCAGTTCTTC
16	-	TRBV19	-	TRBJ1-1	CASSPYSPSGGAEPFF	TGTGCCAGTAGTCCCTATTCTCCCAGCGGTGGAGCTGAACCTTTCTTT
16	few	TRBV29-1	-	TRBJ2-1	CSVEYRGLLAYNEQFF	TGCAGCGTTGAATATCGAGGCCTGTTAGCTTACAATGAGCAGTTCTTC
14	medium-sized	TRBV12-3/TRBV12-4	TRBD2	TRBJ2-7	CASSKTSGTYEQYF	TGTGCCAGCAGCAAGACTAGCGGAACTTACGAGCAGTACTTC
14	-	TRBV20-1	TRBD1	TRBJ1-2	CSARDQGAGYGYTF	TGCAGTGCTAGAGATCAGGGGGCTGGCTATGGCTACACCTTC
13	-	TRBV7-2	-	TRBJ1-2	CASSVRGGDGYTF	TGTGCCAGCAGCGTCAGGGGTGGGGATGGCTACACCTTC
17	-	TRBV11-2	TRBD2	TRBJ2-3	CASSLRSAGAGTDTQYF	TGTGCCAGCAGCCTTCGCTCCGCGGGAGCTGGAACAGATACGCAGTATTTT
14	many	TRBV2	-	TRBJ1-1	CASTLRLANTEAFF	TGTGCCAGTACCCTGCGTTTAGCGAACACTGAAGCTTTCTTT
15	few	TRBV19	TRBD1	TRBJ2-2	CASKVGTGVSGELFF	TGTGCCAGTAAAGTCGGGACAGGGGTTTCCGGGGAGCTGTTTTTT
13	few	TRBV2	-	TRBJ1-5	CASSLPNNQPQHF	TGTGCCAGCAGTCTCCCCAACAATCAGCCCCAGCATTTT
16	many	TRBV12-3/TRBV12-4	-	TRBJ2-1	CASSGLWSPRGDEQFF	TGTGCCAGCAGTGGCTTGTGGTCCCCCAGGGGAGATGAGCAGTTCTTC
14	many	TRBV20-1	-	TRBJ2-3	CSASAGTAGDTQYF	TGCAGTGCTAGCGCCGGGACAGCGGGGGATACGCAGTATTTT
13	many	TRBV19	TRBD2	TRBJ2-5	CASSERDRETQYF	TGTGCCAGTAGTGAGCGGGACCGAGAGACCCAGTACTTC
13	many	TRBV12-5	-	TRBJ2-5	CASRTSEQETQYF	TGTGCTAGCCGTACCTCAGAGCAAGAGACCCAGTACTTC
18	-	TRBV27	TRBD2	TRBJ2-1	CASSFHSGRARVYNEQFF	TGTGCCAGCAGTTTTCATAGCGGGAGGGCCAGGGTCTACAATGAGCAGTTCTTC
16	-	TRBV11-1	TRBD1	TRBJ1-3	CASSLARDSGFSTIYF	TGTGCCAGCAGCTTAGCGCGGGACAGCGGATTCAGCACCATATATTTT
15	once	TRBV4-3	-	TRBJ2-1	CASSPGTLIQGEQFF	TGCGCCAGCAGCCCCGGGACTCTAATACAGGGTGAGCAGTTCTTC
12	medium-sized	TRBV12-3/TRBV12-4	-	TRBJ1-2	CASSTGTYGYTF	TGTGCCAGCAGTACAGGTACCTATGGCTACACCTTC
13	many	TRBV7-6	-	TRBJ2-7	CASSFNPTYEQYF	TGTGCCAGCAGCTTCAACCCCACCTACGAGCAGTACTTC
12	many	TRBV5-6	-	TRBJ2-2	CASSGSAGELFF	TGTGCCAGCAGTGGATCTGCCGGGGAGCTGTTTTTT
12	many	TRBV6-1	-	TRBJ1-4	CASRGNSEKLFF	TGTGCCAGCAGGGGTAACAGTGAAAAACTGTTTTTT
17	many	TRBV20-1	TRBD2	TRBJ2-4	CSASALSGRASFNIQSF	TGCAGTGCTAGCGCATTAAGCGGGAGGGCCAGTTTTAACATTCAGTCCTTC